The rows below give T cell receptor beta chains drawn from one sample of a study of T cells in Graves' hyperthyroidism and ophthalmopathy. TCRdb reanalysed the multiplex PCR reads using MiXCR and keeps one entry per CDR3 protein. Found here are a few hundred thousand distinct CDR3 sequences, roughly 15% of them singletons; the top ten hold approximately 20%. The specimen sequenced was blood. The receptor set was obtained from a woman in her fifties or sixties with Graves' ophthalmopathy. CDR3s include the opening cysteine and the closing phenylalanine or tryptophan. The D gene is left open where the match is weak. Only part of the rows carry a size: once, few, many, or a class if the clone is expanded.

V,D,J,size,DNA,CDR3
TRBV9,NA,TRBJ2-3,few,TGTGCCAGCAGCCCCAGCTCGGGCTCCGGGTATACCTACACAGATACGCAGTATTTT,CASSPSSGSGYTYTDTQYF
TRBV29-1,NA,TRBJ2-5,few,TGCACCTTTTCAGGGCGGGAGACCCAGTACTTC,CTFSGRETQYF
TRBV5-1,TRBD2,TRBJ2-7,many,TGCGCCAGCAGCTCCCGTAGCGGGAGGGCCTACGAGCAGTACTTC,CASSSRSGRAYEQYF
TRBV12-3/TRBV12-4,TRBD2,TRBJ2-7,many,TGTGCCAGCAGTTGGACGGGAGGGCCTTACGAGCAGTACTTC,CASSWTGGPYEQYF
TRBV3-1,NA,TRBJ2-7,NA,TGTGCCAGCAGCCAAGTTCAGAACGAGCAGTACTTC,CASSQVQNEQYF
TRBV11-2,TRBD2,TRBJ2-1,many,TGTGCCAGCAGCTCCCGACTAGCGGGAGGGTCGGGTGATGAGCAGTTCTTC,CASSSRLAGGSGDEQFF
TRBV10-3,TRBD1,TRBJ1-3,few,TGTGCCATCAGTGGGACAGGGGTAGGAAACACCATATATTTT,CAISGTGVGNTIYF
TRBV29-1,TRBD2,TRBJ2-1,few,TGCAGCGTTGAAGGGGCTAGCGGGACGATATACAATGAGCAGTTCTTC,CSVEGASGTIYNEQFF
TRBV20-1,TRBD2,TRBJ2-5,NA,TGCAGTGCTAGAGATCGCCGGGAGGGCGCGGGGGAGACCCAGTACTTC,CSARDRREGAGETQYF
TRBV11-2,NA,TRBJ2-3,NA,TGTGCCAGCACCGCGGGCGGGAGCACAGATACGCAGTATTTT,CASTAGGSTDTQYF
TRBV11-1,TRBD1,TRBJ1-4,few,TGTGCCAGCAGCTTAGAGGGGACAGGCCCAAGAAATGAAAAACTGTTTTTT,CASSLEGTGPRNEKLFF
TRBV2,TRBD2,TRBJ2-2,many,TGTGCCAGCAGTCAAACTAGCGGAACGAACACCGGGGAGCTGTTTTTT,CASSQTSGTNTGELFF
TRBV28,TRBD1,TRBJ1-5,many,TGTGCCAGCAGTCCCGTGGAGACCGGGACAGGGTTGTTGGCCCAGCATTTT,CASSPVETGTGLLAQHF
TRBV6-5,TRBD2,TRBJ2-1,NA,TGTGCCAGCAGTTACGGCGGGAGCCCCAATGAGCAGTTCTTC,CASSYGGSPNEQFF
TRBV30,NA,TRBJ2-1,many,TGTGCCTGGAACCCTAGCTCCTACAATGAGCAGTTCTTC,CAWNPSSYNEQFF